The clone carrying this TCR beta chain was picked up many times. This record belongs to a study of T-cell reconstitution after alpha-beta-depleted transplantation in children. Unique molecular identifiers were incorporated during preparation of the TCRbeta library. TCRdb ran MiXCR on the PCR reads and lists one entry per CDR3 protein. The repertoire holds 170,000 or so distinct CDR3 sequences, over 5.5% seen once, with roughly 3% in the top ten. Trimming took off 2 bases at V and 2 bases at J, with 9 bases between the two ends. CDR3 length: 14 amino acids. Germline CDR1 is MNHEY and CDR2 is SVGEGT. This specimen was PBMCs from the stem cell graft donor, taken from the stem cell graft. The chain links TRBV6-2 or TRBV6-3 to TRBJ2-5; no definite D call. This TCR was sampled from a human donor who donated a stem cell graft to a child with Wiskott-Aldrich syndrome. DNA for the CDR3: TGTGCCAGCAGTTACCCAGCTAGTCAAGAGACCCAGTACTTC. It specifies CASSYPASQETQYF.